This T cell receptor beta chain was captured by sequencing in a study of T cells in Graves' hyperthyroidism and ophthalmopathy. This clonotype was picked up a small number of times. There were TCR beta CDR3 regions amplified from RNA transcripts. RT-PCR in the first round (using the HTBI primer set) targeted the TCR CDR3. TCRdb processed the multiplex PCR reads anew with MiXCR; each CDR3 protein has one entry. Found here are a few hundred thousand distinct CDR3 sequences, roughly an eighth of them singletons; the top ten hold 5% to 6%. Per the germline V gene, CDR1 is SGHTA and CDR2 is FQGNSA. Germline trimming cut 6 bases from V and 1 base from J; bases unmatched to any gene: 17. This CDR3 is 19 amino acids long.

This TCR was recovered from a woman between 18 and 30 years old with Graves' hyperthyroidism. The chain has TRBV7-2 and TRBJ2-1; TRBD2 aligns across 8 bases. Sequenced material: blood. DNA of the CDR3: TGTGCCAGCAGACGTCTAGTGAGTAGCGGGATGACGTCCTACAATGAGCAGTTCTTC. This codes for CASRRLVSSGMTSYNEQFF.